The rows below give T cell receptor beta chains drawn from one sample of a study of shared clonotypes between healthy human individuals. Sequencing used immunoSEQ multiplex PCR; TCRdb keeps in-frame clones, though not all of them. The table has approximately 2.3 million clones, just over 90% seen once. Sequences were obtained from naive CD4+ T cells from PBMCs. Receptors originate from a man between 18 and 35 years old in good health. Some clones in this sample may be carry-over from other donors' samples. CDR3s include the opening cysteine and the closing phenylalanine or tryptophan. The order of the fields is clone size, D gene, V gene, J gene, CDR3 DNA, CDR3 protein. A D gene is named only where the DNA matches it firmly. Some rows mark clone size as missing; the rest say once, few, many or name a class of expanded clone.

-	-	TRBV11-3	TRBJ2-1	TGTGCCAGCAGCTTAATGACATCGGAGCAGTTCTTC	CASSLMTSEQFF
-	-	TRBV4-3	TRBJ2-5	TGCGCCAGCAGCCAAGGCGTTAGAGGGAGAGAGACCCAGTACTTC	CASSQGVRGRETQYF
-	TRBD2	TRBV2	TRBJ2-3	TGTGCCAGCAGTGGCAGGGCTAGCGGGAGTGGGGATACGCAGTATTTT	CASSGRASGSGDTQYF
-	-	TRBV6-5	TRBJ2-7	TGTGCCAGCAGTTACGAGGCCACCGAGTCCTACGAGCAGTACTTC	CASSYEATESYEQYF
-	TRBD1	TRBV9	TRBJ1-3	TGTGCCAGCAGTCGACAGGGGACTGGAAACACCATATATTTT	CASSRQGTGNTIYF
-	TRBD2	TRBV27	TRBJ2-7	TGTGCCAGCAGCCGGACTAGCGGGGCGCCGAGCTCCTACGAGCAGTACTTC	CASSRTSGAPSSYEQYF
-	-	TRBV9	TRBJ2-2	TGTGCCAGCAGCGTAGACGGGGCCAACACCGGGGAGCTGTTTTTT	CASSVDGANTGELFF
few	TRBD2	TRBV7-3	TRBJ2-2	TGTGCCAGCAGCTTAAAGACGGGAGGGCCGACTGTCGGGGAGCTGTTTTTT	CASSLKTGGPTVGELFF
-	-	TRBV5-4	TRBJ2-5	TGTGCCAGCAGCTTGGCAAGGCGGGACAGTGTGACCCAGTACTTC	CASSLARRDSVTQYF
-	TRBD1	TRBV29-1	TRBJ2-7	TGCAGCGGACGACAGGGTACTTACGAGCAGTACTTC	CSGRQGTYEQYF
once	TRBD2	TRBV4-2	TRBJ2-7	TGTGCCAGCAGCCAAGGGGGGGGTCTCCCTTACGAGCAGTACTTC	CASSQGGGLPYEQYF
-	-	TRBV11-2	TRBJ2-2	TGTGCCAGCAGCCAGACTAGAAAGGGCCCCGGGGAGCTGTTTTTT	CASSQTRKGPGELFF
-	-	TRBV7-6	TRBJ1-2	TGTGCCAGCAGCTTAGAGGGGGTCGGTGTTAGTGGCTACACCTTC	CASSLEGVGVSGYTF
-	TRBD1	TRBV6-1	TRBJ2-7	TGTGCCAGCAGTGGGCTCCCGGGACAGGGAGCCGAGCAGTACTTC	CASSGLPGQGAEQYF
-	-	TRBV5-1	TRBJ1-2	TGCGCCAGCAGCCCGGACATTTCTCACTATGGCTACACCTTC	CASSPDISHYGYTF
-	-	TRBV14	TRBJ2-1	TGTGCCAGCAGCCAAGGAGGACCCAACAATGAGCAGTTCTTC	CASSQGGPNNEQFF
-	-	TRBV18	TRBJ1-2	TGTGCCAGCTCACCGCAAGATAGGGGCTACACCTTC	CASSPQDRGYTF
-	-	TRBV15	TRBJ1-1	TGTGCCACCAGCAGAGTCCGGGGACATGAAGCTTTCTTT	CATSRVRGHEAFF
-	TRBD2	TRBV5-1	TRBJ2-1	TGCGCCAGCAGCTTGGTGGCTAGCGGGAGCCCAAGCTCCTACAATGAGCAGTTCTTC	CASSLVASGSPSSYNEQFF
-	-	TRBV6-1	TRBJ1-2	TGTGCCAGCAGTGCAATTTTACAGGGAATCTATGGCTACACCTTC	CASSAILQGIYGYTF
-	-	TRBV6-1	TRBJ1-2	TGTGCCAGCAGTGAACCAGGGTCAGGCAGGGACTACACCTTC	CASSEPGSGRDYTF
-	TRBD1	TRBV27	TRBJ2-6	TGTGCCAGCTCTTCATTCCGGGACAGGGTATTATCTGGGGCCAACGTCCTGACTTTC	CASSSFRDRVLSGANVLTF
once	TRBD1	TRBV11-3	TRBJ2-2	TGTGCCAGCAGCTTGGGACAGGCCCGCGGGGAGCTGTTTTTT	CASSLGQARGELFF
-	-	TRBV27	TRBJ2-7	TGCCCAGCGGAGAGCTCCTACGAGCAGTACTTC	CPAESSYEQYF
-	TRBD1	TRBV5-6	TRBJ2-4	TGTGCCAGCAGCTTGGGACAGGGGGCCAAAAACATTCAGTACTTC	CASSLGQGAKNIQYF
-	TRBD2	TRBV10-3	TRBJ2-1	TGTGCCATCAGTGCCGGACTAGCGGGAGGCAATGAGCAGTTCTTC	CAISAGLAGGNEQFF
-	-	TRBV10-3	TRBJ2-1	TGTGCCATCAGTGAGGGACCCCTATCTTCGGAGCAGTTCTTC	CAISEGPLSSEQFF
-	-	TRBV5-6	TRBJ2-7	TGTGCCAGCAGTTCGGGGTCTTTCTATTCCTACGAGCAGTACTTC	CASSSGSFYSYEQYF
-	-	TRBV5-8	TRBJ1-5	-	CASGGSGWAISPSIF
-	-	TRBV6-1	TRBJ1-1	TGTGCCAGCAGTGAAGATCGTGGCGAAAACACTGAAGCTTTCTTT	CASSEDRGENTEAFF
-	-	TRBV28	TRBJ2-3	TGTGCCAGCGGTGGACCGGGGGATACGCAGTATTTT	CASGGPGDTQYF
-	-	TRBV28	TRBJ2-7	TGTGCCAGCACCCCTTTGCTGGCTGGGGAGCAGTACTTC	CASTPLLAGEQYF
-	-	TRBV20-1	TRBJ2-5	TGCAGTGCTAGAGCGGGAGAGACCCAGTACTTC	CSARAGETQYF
-	-	TRBV29-1	TRBJ2-1	TGCAGCGCAACCACCCTAGACCTTTACAATGAGCAGTTCTTC	CSATTLDLYNEQFF
-	TRBD2	TRBV4-1	TRBJ2-1	TGCGCCAGCAGCCAGGGACTAGCGGGCATAACCTCCTACAATGAGCAGTTCTTC	CASSQGLAGITSYNEQFF
-	-	TRBV5-1	TRBJ2-1	TGCGCCAGCCAAGGGGACATTTCTTACAATGAGCAGTTCTTC	CASQGDISYNEQFF
-	-	TRBV5-6	TRBJ2-7	TGTGCCAGCAGCTTGGTTTCCTACGAGCAGTACTTC	CASSLVSYEQYF
-	TRBD1	TRBV7-9	TRBJ2-3	TGTGCCAGCAGCATGGGGACAGGGGCTACAGATACGCAGTATTTT	CASSMGTGATDTQYF
few	-	TRBV28	TRBJ2-5	TGTGCCAGCAGTTTACCCGGGACCCCCCGGTACTTC	CASSLPGTPRYF
-	-	TRBV11-2	TRBJ2-5	TGTGCCAGCAGCTTGGGGAATAAGTACCAAGAGACCCAGTACTTC	CASSLGNKYQETQYF
-	-	TRBV18	TRBJ1-2	TGTGCCAGCTCCCCCGACAGTGTGGGGTATGGCTACACCTTC	CASSPDSVGYGYTF
-	-	TRBV28	TRBJ1-1	TGTGCCAGCAGTTTTGGCCCTAGAGCTTTCTTT	CASSFGPRAFF
-	TRBD2	TRBV18	TRBJ2-2	TGTGCCAGCTCACCCGCGTCTAGCGGGGCGGTGGGAACCGGGGAGCTGTTTTTT	CASSPASSGAVGTGELFF
-	TRBD2	TRBV5-1	TRBJ2-5	TGCGCCAGCAGCTTTGGACTAGCGGACCCGACGGAGACCCAGTACTTC	CASSFGLADPTETQYF
once	TRBD1	TRBV11-2	TRBJ2-7	TGTGCCAGCAGCTTAGATCAGGGGGTGCAGTACTTC	CASSLDQGVQYF
-	-	TRBV6-1	TRBJ1-4	TGTGCCAGCATCGCGGGGGTAGTCGGTGAAAAACTGTTTTTT	CASIAGVVGEKLFF
-	-	TRBV23-1	TRBJ2-7	TGCGCCAGCAGTCATGATTACGAGCAGTACTTC	CASSHDYEQYF